This T cell receptor (beta chain) is drawn from a study of T cells in localized non-small cell lung cancer. General study points: Within adjacent lung there appeared a median approximately 60 of the top 100 tumor clones. Only one tumor region was sequenced, so heterogeneity remains possible.

TCRdb's copy holds only in-frame clones and misses some; the assay was immunoSEQ multiplex PCR. The sample lists some 30,000 clones; about 90% were seen once. This CDR3 contains 16 residues. Looked up from germline, CDR1 is SGDLS and CDR2 is YYNGEE. Of note for this clone: The antigen remains unidentified. Sequence at one end of the junction differs from germline and may be a read error.

This sequence joins TRBV9 and TRBJ2-1; TRBD1 might be the D (8 bases). This clonotype was sampled from a man between 40 and 69 years old with stage III lung adenocarcinoma. The sequenced sample was peripheral blood mononuclear cells, obtained before any cancer treatment. Here the CDR3 DNA reads TGTGCCAGCAGCGACCGGACAGGGAGGGGATACAGTGAGCAGTTCTTC. This codes for CASSDRTGRGYSEQFF.